These 3 T cell receptor beta chains share one sample of origin, sequenced in a study of Tregs in tolerant kidney transplant recipients. The repertoire was sequenced with immunoSEQ multiplex PCR; TCRdb's copy has only in-frame clones and lacks some. The sample carries some 66,000 clones, 80% to 95% recorded once. The material was CD8+ T cells from blood, obtained before the transplant. These receptors originate from a human donor who received a combined kidney and bone marrow transplant.

The chain recombines TRBV11-2 with TRBJ1-5; D ambiguous. Trimming cost V 1 base and J 5 bases, with 6 bases left between them. CDR1 SGHAT and CDR2 FQNNGV come from the germline V gene. There are 13 residues in the CDR3. The CDR3 nucleotides are TGTGCCAGCAGCTTAGGAGGTTATCAGCCCCAGCATTTT. Encoded protein: CASSLGGYQPQHF.

CDR3 sequence (DNA): TGTGCCAGCATAGCACTCGGGGGGGGCGGTCAGCCCCAGCATTTT. The encoded protein is CASIALGGGGQPQHF. V usage is TRBV27 and J usage is TRBJ1-5; D is perhaps TRBD1 (6 bases). This CDR3 region has 15 residues. Trimming took 7 bases from V and 6 from J, leaving 19 bases between them. The germline CDR1 and CDR2 sequences are MNHEY and SMNVEV (reference sequence).

The chain links TRBV4-3 to TRBJ1-1; the D gene is possibly TRBD1 (5 bases). The CDR3 has 15 residues. The germline gives CDR1 LGHNA, CDR2 YSLEER. Trimming took 1 base from V and 0 from J, leaving 9 bases between them. Here the CDR3 DNA reads TGCGCCAGCAGCCAAGTTCCGGACATGAACACTGAAGCTTTCTTT. Translation gives CASSQVPDMNTEAFF.